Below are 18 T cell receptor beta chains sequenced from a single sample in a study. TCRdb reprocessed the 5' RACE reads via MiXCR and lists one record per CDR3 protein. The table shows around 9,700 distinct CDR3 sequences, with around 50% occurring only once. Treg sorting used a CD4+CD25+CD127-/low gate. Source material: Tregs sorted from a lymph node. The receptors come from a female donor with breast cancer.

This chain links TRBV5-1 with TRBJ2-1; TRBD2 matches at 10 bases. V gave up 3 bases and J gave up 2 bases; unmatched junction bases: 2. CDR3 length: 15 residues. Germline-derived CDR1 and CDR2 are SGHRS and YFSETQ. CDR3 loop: CASSSGLATYNEQFF. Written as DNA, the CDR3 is TGCGCCAGCAGCTCGGGACTAGCGACCTACAATGAGCAGTTCTTC.

In DNA form, the CDR3 reads TGCGCCAGCAGCCAAGATCGCGGACTAGCGGGAACGCATGAGCAGTTCTTC. Amino acids: CASSQDRGLAGTHEQFF. The chain recombines TRBV4-3 with TRBJ2-1; 12 bases map to TRBD2. CDR3 size: 17 residues. V shed 0 bases, J shed 8 bases, and the junction held 8 bases outside the gene matches. Germline CDR1 LGHNA, CDR2 YSLEER.

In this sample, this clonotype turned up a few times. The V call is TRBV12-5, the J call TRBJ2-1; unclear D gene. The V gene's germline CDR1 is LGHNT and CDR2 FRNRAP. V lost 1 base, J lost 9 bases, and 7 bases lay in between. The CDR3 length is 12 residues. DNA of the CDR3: TGTGCTAGTGGTTTGGATAGATCTGAGCAGTTCTTC. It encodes CASGLDRSEQFF.

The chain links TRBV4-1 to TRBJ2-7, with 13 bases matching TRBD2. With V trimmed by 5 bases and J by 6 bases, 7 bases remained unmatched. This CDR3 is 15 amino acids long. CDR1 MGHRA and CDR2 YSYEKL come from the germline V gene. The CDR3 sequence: CASSSGLAGDGEQYF. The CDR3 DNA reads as TGCGCCAGCAGCAGCGGACTAGCGGGAGACGGCGAGCAGTACTTC.

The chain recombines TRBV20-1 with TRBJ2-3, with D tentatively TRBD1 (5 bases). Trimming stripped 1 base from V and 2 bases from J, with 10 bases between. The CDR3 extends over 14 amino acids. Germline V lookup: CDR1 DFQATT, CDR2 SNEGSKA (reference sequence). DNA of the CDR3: TGCAGTGCTAGAGTATCCAGGGCCACAGATACGCAGTATTTT. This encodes CSARVSRATDTQYF.

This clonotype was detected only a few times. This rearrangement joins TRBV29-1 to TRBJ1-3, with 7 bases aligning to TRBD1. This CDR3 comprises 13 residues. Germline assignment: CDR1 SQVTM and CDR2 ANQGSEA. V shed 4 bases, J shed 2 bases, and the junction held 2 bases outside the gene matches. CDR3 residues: CSVGQGTGNTIYF. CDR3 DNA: TGCAGCGTTGGACAGGGAACTGGAAACACCATATATTTT.

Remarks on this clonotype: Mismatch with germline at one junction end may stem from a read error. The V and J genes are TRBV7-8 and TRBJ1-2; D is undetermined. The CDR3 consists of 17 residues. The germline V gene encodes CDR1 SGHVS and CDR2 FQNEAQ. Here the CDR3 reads CVSSTDGVSSYDYGYTF. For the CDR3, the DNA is TGTGTCAGCAGCACCGACGGTGTTTCAAGCTACGACTATGGCTACACCTTC.

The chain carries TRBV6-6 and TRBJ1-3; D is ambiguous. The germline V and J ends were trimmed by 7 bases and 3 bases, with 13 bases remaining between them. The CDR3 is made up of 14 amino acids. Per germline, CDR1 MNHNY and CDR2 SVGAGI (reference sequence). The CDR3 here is CASTRRAGGNTIYF. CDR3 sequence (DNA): TGTGCCAGCACAAGACGCGCAGGTGGAAACACCATATATTTT.

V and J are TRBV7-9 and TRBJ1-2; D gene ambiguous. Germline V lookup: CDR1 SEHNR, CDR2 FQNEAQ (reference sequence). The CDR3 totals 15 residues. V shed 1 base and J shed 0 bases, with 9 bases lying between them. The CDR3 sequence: CASSLVLRTNYGYTF. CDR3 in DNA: TGTGCCAGCAGCTTAGTATTAAGGACTAACTATGGCTACACCTTC.

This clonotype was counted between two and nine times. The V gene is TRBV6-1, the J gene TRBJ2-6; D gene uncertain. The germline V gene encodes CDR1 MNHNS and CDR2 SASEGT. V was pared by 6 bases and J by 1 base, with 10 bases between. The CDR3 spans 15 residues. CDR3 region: CASSEPRSGANVLTF. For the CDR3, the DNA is TGTGCCAGCAGCGAACCCCGGTCTGGGGCCAACGTCCTGACTTTC.

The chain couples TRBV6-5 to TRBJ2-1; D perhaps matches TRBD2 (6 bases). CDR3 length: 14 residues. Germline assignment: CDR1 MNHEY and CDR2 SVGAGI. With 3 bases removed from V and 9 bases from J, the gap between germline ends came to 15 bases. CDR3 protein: CASSYALVSGEQFF. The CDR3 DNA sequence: TGTGCCAGCAGTTATGCACTAGTTAGCGGTGAGCAGTTCTTC.

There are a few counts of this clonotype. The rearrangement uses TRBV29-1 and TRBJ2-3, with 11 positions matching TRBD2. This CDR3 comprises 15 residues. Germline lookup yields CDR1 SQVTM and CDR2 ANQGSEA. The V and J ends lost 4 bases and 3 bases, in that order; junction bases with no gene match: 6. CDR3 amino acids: CSVGGGTSGTDTQYF. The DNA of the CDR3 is TGCAGCGTTGGTGGAGGGACTAGCGGAACAGATACGCAGTATTTT.

The CDR3 sequence is CASSPDQDYEQYF. Here the CDR3 DNA reads TGTGCCAGCAGCCCCGACCAGGACTACGAGCAGTACTTC. The rearrangement links TRBV6-6 to TRBJ2-7; D gene uncertain. This CDR3 is 13 amino acids long. The V end lost 6 bases, the J end lost 3 bases, and 12 bases lay between the germline ends. CDR1 and CDR2 from the germline V gene are MNHNY and SVGAGI (reference sequence).

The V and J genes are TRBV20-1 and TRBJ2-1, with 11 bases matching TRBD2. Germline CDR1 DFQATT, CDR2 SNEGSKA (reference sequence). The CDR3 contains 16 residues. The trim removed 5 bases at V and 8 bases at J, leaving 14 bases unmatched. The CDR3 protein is CSASGSGRARFDEQFF. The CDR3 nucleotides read TGCAGTGCTTCAGGTAGCGGGAGGGCCAGATTCGATGAGCAGTTCTTC.

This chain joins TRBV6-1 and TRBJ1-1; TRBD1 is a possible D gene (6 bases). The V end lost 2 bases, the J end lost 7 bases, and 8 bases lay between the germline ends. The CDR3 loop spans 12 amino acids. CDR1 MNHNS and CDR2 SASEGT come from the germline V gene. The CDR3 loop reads CASSEQDSEAFF. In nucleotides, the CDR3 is TGTGCCAGCAGTGAACAGGACAGTGAAGCTTTCTTT.

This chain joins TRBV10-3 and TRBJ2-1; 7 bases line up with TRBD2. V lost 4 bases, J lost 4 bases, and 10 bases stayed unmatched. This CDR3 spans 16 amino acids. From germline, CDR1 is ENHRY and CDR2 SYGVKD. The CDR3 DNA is TGTGCCATCAGTGTCGGGGCGGGAGTTGGGTACAATGAGCAGTTCTTC. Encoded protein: CAISVGAGVGYNEQFF.

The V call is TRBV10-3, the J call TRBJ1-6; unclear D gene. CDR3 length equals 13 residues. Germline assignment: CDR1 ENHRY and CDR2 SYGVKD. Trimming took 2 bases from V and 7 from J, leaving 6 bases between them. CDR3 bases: TGTGCCATCAGTGAGACAGCAAATTCACCCCTCCACTTT. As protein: CAISETANSPLHF.

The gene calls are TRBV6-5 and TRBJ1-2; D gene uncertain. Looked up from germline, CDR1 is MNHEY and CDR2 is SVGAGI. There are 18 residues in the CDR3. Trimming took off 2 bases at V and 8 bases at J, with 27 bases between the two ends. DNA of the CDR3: TGTGCCAGCAGTTACGGGGAGTTGGAAGCGAGTCGAGCGAGCGGCTACACCTTC. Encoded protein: CASSYGELEASRASGYTF.